This T cell receptor beta chain derives from a study of blood T cell repertoires in COVID-19. The data were produced by immunoSEQ multiplex PCR, yet TCRdb's version contains in-frame clones alone and is incomplete. The data contain over 150,000 clones, 70% to 90% of them singletons. Trimming removed 5 bases at V and 9 bases at J, with 11 bases between. CDR1 is SGHDN and CDR2 is FVKESK in the germline V gene. This CDR3 is 13 amino acids long. The source material was peripheral blood. This receptor was obtained from a man between 45 and 60 years old with active or convalescent COVID-19. The chain recombines TRBV14 with TRBJ1-6; D not certain. CDR3 bases: TGTGCCAGCAGCACTATCGGGGTTTCACCCCTCCACTTT. Its translation is CASSTIGVSPLHF. The whole variable domain, filled in from reference TRBV14 and TRBJ1-6, reads EAGVTQFPSHSVIEKGQTVTLRCDPISGHDNLYWYRRVMGKEIKFLLHFVKESKQDESGMPNNRFLAERTGGTYSTLKVQPAELEDSGVYFCASSTIGVSPLHFGNGTRLTVT.